The 13 T cell receptor beta chains below were found in one sample sequenced in a study of early T cells in non-severe SARS-CoV-2 infection. TCRdb reprocessed the 5' RACE reads with MiXCR, giving one entry per CDR3 protein. Among tens of thousands of distinct CDR3 sequences listed, around 11% were seen once. The sample in question was whole blood, obtained at baseline. The receptors shown here come from an adult who was a healthcare worker with PCR-confirmed SARS-CoV-2 infection or an uninfected control (not recorded which).

This clonotype has ten or more counts. The gene calls are TRBV19 and TRBJ2-5; possible D gene TRBD1, 6 bases. V shed 4 bases and J shed 2 bases, with 14 bases lying between them. The germline V gene has CDR1 LNHDA and CDR2 SQIVND (reference sequence). The CDR3 length is 15 residues. The CDR3 region has the DNA TGTGCCAGTAGTACGCAGGGGTTTGGGCAAGAGACCCAGTACTTC. Encoded protein: CASSTQGFGQETQYF.

The chain combines TRBV19 with TRBJ2-3, with D unresolved. The CDR3 is 15 residues long. Trimming pared 4 bases from V and 3 bases from J, leaving 14 bases between. Germline V gene data show CDR1 as LNHDA and CDR2 as SQIVND (reference sequence). The chain's CDR3 is CASSKVGQTTDTQYF. The CDR3 DNA reads as TGTGCCAGTAGTAAAGTCGGGCAGACGACAGATACGCAGTATTTT.

The CDR3 region is CASTVTGFSPLHF. In DNA form, the CDR3 reads TGTGCCAGCACCGTTACAGGGTTTTCACCCCTCCACTTT. The chain links TRBV7-2 to TRBJ1-6; TRBD1 might be the D (6 bases). Germline CDR1 reads SGHTA; CDR2 reads FQGNSA. Deletions cut 7 bases from V and 9 bases from J, with 13 bases between. CDR3 length: 13 residues.

This clonotype was counted many times. The rearrangement joins TRBV28 to TRBJ2-1; 8 bases agree with TRBD2. This CDR3 is 15 amino acids long. V lost 7 bases to trimming and J lost 5 bases; unmatched junction nucleotides: 10. The germline CDR1 and CDR2 sequences are MDHEN and SYDVKM. CDR3 in amino acids: CASTPPRGGHNEQFF. The DNA of the CDR3 is TGTGCCAGCACCCCTCCCCGGGGGGGACACAATGAGCAGTTCTTC.

CDR3 coding DNA: TGTGCCAGCAGTTATACGGGGAAGCAGCCCCAGCATTTT. Translating gives CASSYTGKQPQHF. The chain joins TRBV6-5 to TRBJ1-5; D ambiguous. This CDR3 is 13 amino acids long. Trimming took off 3 bases at V and 7 bases at J, with 10 bases between the two ends. The V gene's germline CDR1 is MNHEY and CDR2 SVGAGI.

The sample holds a few counts of this clonotype. The chain combines TRBV27 with TRBJ1-1; the match to TRBD1 covers 7 bases. The CDR3 totals 12 residues. The J segment lost 12 bases and the V segment lost 3 bases, leaving 7 bases of the junction unmatched. Germline CDR1 reads MNHEY; CDR2 reads SMNVEV (reference sequence). CDR3 DNA sequence: TGTGCCAGCAGTTTCCTCGACAGGGAAACTTTCTTT. Amino acids: CASSFLDRETFF.

In this sample, this clonotype turned up many times. The chain has TRBV7-2 and TRBJ2-5, with D maybe TRBD2 (6 bases). CDR1 SGHTA and CDR2 FQGNSA come from the germline V gene. V was clipped by 1 base and J by 7 bases, with 16 bases between them. The CDR3 sequence is 15 residues long. The CDR3 coding sequence is TGTGCCAGCAGCTTAGAACTGGCGGGGTCTGGGACCCAGTACTTC. It specifies CASSLELAGSGTQYF.

The gene calls are TRBV5-1 and TRBJ2-5; weak D call: TRBD2 (5 bases). The CDR3 covers 13 residues. Germline V gene data show CDR1 as SGHRS and CDR2 as YFSETQ. Trimming shortened V by 6 bases and J by 5 bases, and 14 bases separated the two germline ends. The CDR3 sequence is CASTRDLGETQYF. For the CDR3, the DNA is TGCGCCAGCACCCGGGATCTGGGGGAGACCCAGTACTTC.

This clonotype was detected ten times or more. The genes are TRBV6-2 or TRBV6-3 and TRBJ2-2, with 10 bases lining up with TRBD1. Germline V gene lookup returns CDR1 MNHEY and CDR2 SVGEGT. The CDR3 consists of 15 residues. V was clipped by 6 bases and J by 2 bases; unmatched bases: 3. The CDR3 DNA reads TGTGCCAGCAGATCGACAGGGGGCAACACCGGGGAGCTGTTTTTT. Protein: CASRSTGGNTGELFF.

There are many counts of this clonotype. The chain couples TRBV19 to TRBJ1-2; possibly TRBD1 for D (5 bases). Trimming took off 3 bases at V and 8 bases at J, with 19 bases between the two ends. There are 15 residues in the CDR3. CDR1 is LNHDA, CDR2 SQIVND, per germline (reference sequence). The CDR3 is CASSISGLLIGGYTF. CDR3 DNA: TGTGCCAGTAGTATTTCGGGACTCCTAATTGGGGGCTACACCTTC. Looking up the rest from reference TRBV19 and TRBJ1-2 gives the full variable domain: DGGITQSPKYLFRKEGQNVTLSCEQNLNHDAMYWYRQDPGQGLRLIYYSQIVNDFQKGDIAEGYSVSREKKESFPLTVTSAQKNPTAFYLCASSISGLLIGGYTFGSGTRLTVV.

The CDR3 nucleotides are TGCAGCGTTGAAGATAAGGACAGCTCCTACGAGCAGTACTTC. This translates into CSVEDKDSSYEQYF. V and J are TRBV29-1 and TRBJ2-7; D may be TRBD1 (6 bases). V lost 0 bases and J lost 0, with 9 bases in between. This CDR3 region has 14 residues. The germline CDR1 and CDR2 sequences are SQVTM and ANQGSEA.

This clonotype has only a few counts. The rearrangement uses TRBV11-1 and TRBJ1-6; D might be TRBD1 (6 bases). Trimming removed 5 bases from V and 4 bases from J, with 12 bases in between. The CDR3 has 15 amino acids. Germline assignment: CDR1 SGHAT and CDR2 FQDESV (reference sequence). The CDR3 DNA reads TGTGCCAGCAGCCGAGAAGGACAGTATAATTCACCCCTCCACTTT. It translates to CASSREGQYNSPLHF.

The chain links TRBV11-2 to TRBJ2-2, with a possible D match to TRBD1 (5 bases). The V end lost 5 bases, the J end lost 1 base, and 11 bases lay between the germline ends. The CDR3 is 15 amino acids. Germline values: CDR1 SGHAT, CDR2 FQNNGV. The CDR3 DNA is TGTGCCAGCAGCCCTCTCCAGGGGAACACCGGGGAGCTGTTTTTT. Translated, it gives CASSPLQGNTGELFF.